This T cell receptor (beta chain) was profiled in a study of post-analysis software for immune sequencing data. The study, taken as a whole, reports: Analysis by F measure revealed that same-batch samples clustered strongly together. Compared with controls, patients showed significantly lower normalized Chao1 diversity.

Every TCR beta cDNA library bore unique molecular identifiers. The authors obtained approximately 460,000 cDNA molecules from approximately 0.95 to 9.8 million T cells. MiXCR, run by TCRdb on the PCR reads, gives a single entry per CDR3 protein. The sample lists 600,000 to 750,000 distinct CDR3 sequences, roughly three fifths seen once, with around 11% in the top ten. Details on this clonotype: Antigen specificity is unknown.

Sequencing used blood. This clonotype was sampled from a girl aged 2 to 9 with multiple sclerosis.

CDR3 bases: TGTGCCAGCAGTGAAAGGGGACAGTCCGAAGCAGATACGCAGTATTTT. Protein sequence: CASSERGQSEADTQYF. The V call is TRBV25-1, the J call TRBJ2-3; TRBD1 agrees at 7 bases. The J segment lost 4 bases and the V segment lost 2 bases, leaving 9 bases of the junction unmatched. From germline, CDR1 is MGHDK and CDR2 SYGVNS. The CDR3 sequence is 16 residues long.